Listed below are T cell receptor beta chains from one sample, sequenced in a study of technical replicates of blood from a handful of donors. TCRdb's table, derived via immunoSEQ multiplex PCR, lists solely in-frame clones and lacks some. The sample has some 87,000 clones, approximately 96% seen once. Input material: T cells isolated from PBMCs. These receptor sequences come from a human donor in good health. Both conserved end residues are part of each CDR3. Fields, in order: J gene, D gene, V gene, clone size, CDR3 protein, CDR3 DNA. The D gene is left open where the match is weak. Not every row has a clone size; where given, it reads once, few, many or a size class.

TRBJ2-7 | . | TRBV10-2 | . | CASVTRRTGTYEQYF | TGCGCCAGCGTAACCCGGAGGACGGGCACCTACGAGCAGTACTTC
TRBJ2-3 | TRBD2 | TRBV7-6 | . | CASSLVGLDSTPTQDTQYF | TGTGCCAGCAGCTTAGTGGGACTAGACTCTACCCCAACACAAGATACGCAGTATTTT
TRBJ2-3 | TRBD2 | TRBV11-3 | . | CASSLNSGLAKSTDTQYF | TGTGCCAGCAGCTTAAACTCCGGACTAGCGAAAAGCACAGATACGCAGTATTTT
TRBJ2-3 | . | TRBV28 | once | CASSFGRESSQYF | TGTGCCAGCAGTTTTGGACGGGAGTCGTCTCAGTATTTT
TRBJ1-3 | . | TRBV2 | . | CAISNSGNTIYF | TGTGCCATTAGTAACTCTGGAAACACCATATATTTT
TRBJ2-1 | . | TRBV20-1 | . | CSASRFHEQFF | TGCAGTGCTTCTAGATTCCATGAGCAGTTCTTC
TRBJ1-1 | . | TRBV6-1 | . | CASSEAGYGMNTEAFF | TGTGCCAGCAGTGAAGCGGGTTACGGGATGAACACTGAAGCTTTCTTT
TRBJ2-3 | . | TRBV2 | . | CASSEHQGRSDTQYF | TGTGCCAGCAGTGAACACCAGGGGCGCTCAGATACGCAGTATTTT
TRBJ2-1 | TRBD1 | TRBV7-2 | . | CASSRTGAEQFF | TGTGCCAGCAGCCGGACAGGGGCTGAGCAGTTCTTC
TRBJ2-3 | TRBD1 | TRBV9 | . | CASSSGQVSTDTQYF | TGTGCCAGCAGCTCCGGACAGGTCAGCACAGATACGCAGTATTTT
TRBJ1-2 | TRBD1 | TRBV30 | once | CAWSSDRVNYGYTF | TGTGCCTGGAGTTCGGACAGGGTGAACTATGGCTACACCTTC
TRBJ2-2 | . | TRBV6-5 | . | CASSSYRNTGELFF | TGTGCCAGCAGTTCCTACAGGAACACCGGGGAGCTGTTTTTT
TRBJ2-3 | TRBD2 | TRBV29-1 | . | CSAAPGGTDTQYF | TGCAGCGCTGCCCCGGGAGGAACAGATACGCAGTATTTT
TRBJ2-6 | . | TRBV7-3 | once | CASSRKLASGANVLTF | TGTGCCAGCAGCCGTAAACTAGCTTCTGGGGCCAACGTCCTGACTTTC
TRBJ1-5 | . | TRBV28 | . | CASKEAPYQPQHF | TGTGCCTCTAAAGAGGCGCCCTATCAGCCCCAGCATTTT
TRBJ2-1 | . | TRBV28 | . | CASSGQSYNEQFF | TGTGCCAGTTCGGGACAATCCTACAATGAGCAGTTCTTC
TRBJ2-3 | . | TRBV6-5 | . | CASSYGARGTDTQYF | TGTGCCAGCAGTTACGGGGCTCGGGGCACAGATACGCAGTATTTT
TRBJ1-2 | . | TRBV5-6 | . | CASSTDYGYTF | TGTGCCAGCAGCACAGACTATGGCTACACCTTC
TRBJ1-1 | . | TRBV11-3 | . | CASSLERGTEAFF | TGTGCCAGCAGCTTAGAGCGGGGGACTGAAGCTTTCTTT
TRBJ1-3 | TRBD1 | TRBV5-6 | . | CASSEGTGVVDGNTIYF | TGTGCCAGCAGCGAAGGAACAGGGGTTGTCGACGGAAACACCATATATTTT
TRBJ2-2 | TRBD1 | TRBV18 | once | CASPKGQGNTGELFF | TGTGCCAGCCCGAAGGGACAGGGGAACACCGGGGAGCTGTTTTTT
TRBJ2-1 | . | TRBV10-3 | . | CASSQQVDNEQFF | TGTGCCAGCTCCCAACAGGTGGACAATGAGCAGTTCTTC
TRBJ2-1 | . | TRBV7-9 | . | CASSLDREIDNEQFF | TGTGCCAGCAGCTTAGACCGGGAGATCGACAATGAGCAGTTCTTC
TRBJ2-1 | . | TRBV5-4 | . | CASSLTAGVSEQFF | TGTGCCAGCAGCTTGACGGCGGGTGTTAGTGAGCAGTTCTTC
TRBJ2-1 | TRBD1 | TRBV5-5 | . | CASSLGQGAYNEQFF | TGTGCCAGCAGCTTAGGACAGGGGGCCTACAATGAGCAGTTCTTC
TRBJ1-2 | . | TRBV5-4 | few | CASRVDSNYGYTF | TGTGCCAGCAGAGTTGACAGTAACTATGGCTACACCTTC
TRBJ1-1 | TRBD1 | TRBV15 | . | CATSRVGQGNTEAFF | TGTGCCACCAGCAGAGTCGGACAGGGAAACACTGAAGCTTTCTTT
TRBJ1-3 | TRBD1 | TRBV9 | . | CASSVATGGSGNTIYF | TGTGCCAGCAGCGTAGCTACAGGGGGCTCTGGAAACACCATATATTTT
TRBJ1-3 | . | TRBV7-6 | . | CASSSAFRGSGNTIYF | TGTGCCAGCAGCTCTGCCTTTAGGGGCTCTGGAAACACCATATATTTT
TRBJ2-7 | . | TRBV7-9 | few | CASSRREDYEQYF | TGTGCCAGCAGCCGCAGGGAAGACTACGAGCAGTACTTC
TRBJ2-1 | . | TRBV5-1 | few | CASSPVSSYNEQFF | TGCGCCAGCAGCCCGGTTAGCTCCTACAATGAGCAGTTCTTC
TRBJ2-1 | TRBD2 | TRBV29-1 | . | CSVETGTSEYNEQFF | TGCAGCGTTGAAACCGGGACTAGCGAATACAATGAGCAGTTCTTC
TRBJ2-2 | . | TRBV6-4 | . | CASSGGVGELFF | TGTGCCAGCAGTGGAGGTGTCGGGGAGCTGTTTTTT
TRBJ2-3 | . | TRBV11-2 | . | CASSLTTSGRTDTQYF | TGTGCCAGCAGCTTAACCACGAGCGGGCGCACAGATACGCAGTATTTT
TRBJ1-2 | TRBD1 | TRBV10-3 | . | CASGQVNYGYTF | TGTGCCTCAGGACAGGTTAACTATGGCTACACCTTC
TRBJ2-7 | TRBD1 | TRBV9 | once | CASSGPTGQGARYF | TGTGCCAGCAGCGGCCCAACGGGACAGGGGGCTAGGTACTTC
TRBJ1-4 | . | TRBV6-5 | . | CASSYGLGLANEKLFF | TGTGCCAGCAGTTATGGTTTGGGCTTAGCTAATGAAAAACTGTTTTTT
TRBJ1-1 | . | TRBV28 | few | CASSSLTEMNTEAFF | TGTGCCAGCAGTTCTTTGACAGAGATGAACACTGAAGCTTTCTTT
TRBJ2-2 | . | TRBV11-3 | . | CASSLAGVNGELFF | TGTGCCAGCAGCTTAGCGGGAGTAAACGGGGAGCTGTTTTTT
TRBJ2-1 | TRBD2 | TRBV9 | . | CASSDGTTGADEQFF | TGTGCCAGCAGCGACGGGACTACCGGGGCGGATGAGCAGTTCTTC
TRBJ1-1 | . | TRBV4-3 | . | CASSQEGFRPRHSNTEAFF | TGCGCCAGCAGCCAAGAAGGTTTCAGGCCACGACACTCGAACACTGAAGCTTTCTTT
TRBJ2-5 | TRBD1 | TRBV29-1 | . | CSVNRGLGQETQYF | TGCAGCGTAAACAGGGGTTTAGGCCAAGAGACCCAGTACTTC
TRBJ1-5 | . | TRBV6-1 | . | CATLGGAGNQPQHF | TGTGCCACTTTAGGAGGGGCGGGCAATCAGCCCCAGCATTTT
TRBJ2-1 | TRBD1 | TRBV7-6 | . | CASSSPGQNYNEQFF | TGTGCCAGCAGTTCCCCGGGACAGAACTACAATGAGCAGTTCTTC
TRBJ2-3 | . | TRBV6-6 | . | CASSPRTDTQYF | TGTGCCAGCAGTCCCAGGACAGATACGCAGTATTTT